This passage covers 32 T cell receptor beta chains from one sample sequenced in a study of cytomegalovirus exposure and HLA in healthy donors. Primers for the PCR totalled 60 Vbeta and 13 Jbeta. Generated by immunoSEQ multiplex PCR, the TCRdb table keeps only in-frame clones and is missing some. The data contain over 100,000 clones, 65% to 75% of them seen just once; the ten biggest clones take up around 5%. Material for sequencing was PBMCs. The receptors originated from a man aged 30 to 45 in good health and CMV-seropositive.

The chain is built from TRBV28 and TRBJ2-7; 12 bases map to TRBD1. Germline loops: CDR1 MDHEN, CDR2 SYDVKM. Unmatched junction bases numbered 4, after V lost 6 bases and J lost 4 bases. CDR3 size: 14 residues. The DNA of the CDR3 is TGTGCCAGCAGGGGACAGGGGGCGCCTTACGAGCAGTACTTC. Translation gives CASRGQGAPYEQYF. The full variable domain, in which reference TRBV28 and TRBJ2-7 provide the parts outside the CDR3, is DVKVTQSSRYLVKRTGEKVFLECVQDMDHENMFWYRQDPGLGLRLIYFSYDVKMKEKGDIPEGYSVSREKKERFSLILESASTNQTSMYLCASRGQGAPYEQYFGPGTRLTVT.

This clone occurred once. This chain connects TRBV4-2 to TRBJ2-1; tentative D call: TRBD2 (5 bases). From germline, CDR1 is LGHNA and CDR2 YNFKEQ. This CDR3 contains 14 residues. V gave up 4 bases and J gave up 10 bases, with 17 bases separating them. The CDR3 spells CASSRYPGSREQFF. The CDR3 region has the DNA TGTGCCAGCAGCCGGTACCCGGGGAGTCGCGAGCAGTTCTTC.

This CDR3 reads CASSLSSSGGQETQYF. The CDR3 DNA follows: TGTGCCAGCAGCTTATCTTCCAGCGGGGGTCAAGAGACCCAGTACTTC. This chain joins TRBV7-2 and TRBJ2-5, with TRBD2 identical over 8 bases. This CDR3 has 16 amino acids. Germline CDR1 and CDR2: SGHTA and FQGNSA. The trim removed 2 bases at V and 2 bases at J, leaving 7 bases unmatched.

The J gene is TRBJ2-6, the V gene TRBV5-1, with a tentative D call TRBD1 (5 bases). CDR1 and CDR2 (germline): SGHRS, YFSETQ. The length of the CDR3 is 16 residues. V shed 0 bases and J shed 2 bases, with 9 bases lying between them. The CDR3 DNA sequence: TGCGCCAGCAGCTTGGGGACATCAGCTGGGGCCAACGTCCTGACTTTC. It codes for CASSLGTSAGANVLTF. The whole variable domain, filled in from reference TRBV5-1 and TRBJ2-6, reads KAGVTQTPRYLIKTRGQQVTLSCSPISGHRSVSWYQQTPGQGLQFLFEYFSETQRNKGNFPGRFSGRQFSNSRSEMNVSTLELGDSALYLCASSLGTSAGANVLTFGAGSRLTVL.

The chain's CDR3 is CASSVAPGGDYGYTF. CDR3 nucleotide sequence: TGTGCCAGCAGCGTAGCTCCAGGGGGCGACTATGGCTACACCTTC. The chain joins TRBV9 to TRBJ1-2; TRBD1 matches 8 bases. The J segment lost 3 bases and the V segment lost 0 bases, leaving 4 bases of the junction unmatched. CDR3 length: 15 residues. Germline-derived CDR1 and CDR2 are SGDLS and YYNGEE.

V is TRBV6-5 and J is TRBJ1-5; 10 bases line up with TRBD1. This CDR3 is 15 amino acids long. Germline V lookup: CDR1 MNHEY, CDR2 SVGAGI. J was trimmed by 2 bases and V by 2 bases; bases with no gene match: 0. CDR3 in amino acids: CASSYGTGGNQPQHF. In DNA, the CDR3 is TGTGCCAGCAGTTACGGGACAGGGGGCAATCAGCCCCAGCATTTT.

The chain couples TRBV5-1 to TRBJ2-5, with a weak D call TRBD2 (7 bases). Germline lookup yields CDR1 SGHRS and CDR2 YFSETQ. V lost 1 base, J lost 11 bases, and 27 bases lay in between. The CDR3 covers 17 residues. In DNA form, the CDR3 reads TGCGCCAGCAGCTTGTGGGGCAGGCGGGGGCCCGAGGAGGAGCAGTACTTC. The encoded protein is CASSLWGRRGPEEEQYF.

The V and J genes are TRBV6-5 and TRBJ1-1; possibly TRBD1 for D (6 bases). The germline V gene has CDR1 MNHEY and CDR2 SVGAGI. The CDR3 contains 13 residues. V dropped 9 bases and J dropped 4 bases, with 15 bases sitting between them. The CDR3 reads CASQTGTGTEAFF. The CDR3 nucleotides are TGTGCCAGTCAAACAGGGACGGGCACTGAAGCTTTCTTT.

The chain links TRBV28 to TRBJ2-7; no firm D call. Germline loops: CDR1 MDHEN, CDR2 SYDVKM. Trimming removed 5 bases from V and 0 bases from J, with 8 bases in between. The CDR3 totals 13 residues. The CDR3 is CASSRHFSYEQYF. In DNA form, the CDR3 reads TGTGCCAGCAGTAGACATTTCTCCTACGAGCAGTACTTC. The entire variable domain, with the rest obtained from reference TRBV28 and TRBJ2-7, is as follows: DVKVTQSSRYLVKRTGEKVFLECVQDMDHENMFWYRQDPGLGLRLIYFSYDVKMKEKGDIPEGYSVSREKKERFSLILESASTNQTSMYLCASSRHFSYEQYFGPGTRLTVT.

V and J are TRBV15 and TRBJ2-7; TRBD1 agrees at 8 bases. The CDR3 sequence is 17 residues long. Germline assignment: CDR1 LNHNV and CDR2 YYDKDF (reference sequence). V lost 0 bases to trimming and J lost 12 bases; unmatched junction nucleotides: 19. CDR3 loop: CATSRDNSRQGAGQWYF. CDR3 sequence (DNA): TGTGCCACCAGCAGAGATAACAGTCGGCAGGGGGCGGGACAGTGGTACTTC.

This sequence joins TRBV6-6 and TRBJ2-1; 10 bases line up with TRBD2. The V gene end was trimmed by 2 bases and the J gene end by 5 bases; junction bases not matched to a gene: 3. The CDR3 is 15 amino acids. Germline V gene data show CDR1 as MNHNY and CDR2 as SVGAGI (reference sequence). The DNA for the CDR3 is TGTGCCAGCAGTTACCTAGCGGGGGTGAACAATGAGCAGTTCTTC. It specifies CASSYLAGVNNEQFF.

CDR3 amino acids: CASSVRNRGSTDTQYF. Here the CDR3 DNA reads TGCGCCAGCAGCGTAAGAAACAGGGGGAGCACAGATACGCAGTATTTT. V is TRBV5-1 and J is TRBJ2-3; 8 bases match TRBD1. V was clipped by 4 bases and J by 0 bases; unmatched bases: 7. Germline V lookup: CDR1 SGHRS, CDR2 YFSETQ. CDR3 length equals 16 residues.

This clone has more than one count but fewer than ten. The chain is built from TRBV5-6 and TRBJ2-2, with 7 bases identical to TRBD1. After removal of 1 base from V and 0 bases from J, the junction contained 0 bases not matched to a gene. Looked up from germline, CDR1 is SGHDT and CDR2 is YYEEEE. CDR3 size: 15 residues. CDR3 sequence reads: CASSLTGANTGELFF. DNA of the CDR3: TGTGCCAGCAGCTTGACAGGGGCGAACACCGGGGAGCTGTTTTTT. Combining the CDR3 with reference TRBV5-6 and TRBJ2-2 gives the whole variable domain DAGVTQSPTHLIKTRGQQVTLRCSPKSGHDTVSWYQQALGQGPQFIFQYYEEEERQRGNFPDRFSGHQFPNYSSELNVNALLLGDSALYLCASSLTGANTGELFFGEGSRLTVL.

The chain is built from TRBV7-9 and TRBJ1-2; 10 bases are shared with TRBD1. Germline CDR1 and CDR2: SEHNR and FQNEAQ (reference sequence). The J segment lost 8 bases and the V segment lost 5 bases, leaving 8 bases of the junction unmatched. This CDR3 region has 14 residues. For the CDR3, the DNA is TGTGCCAGCAGCGCCTGGACAGGGGGAAGAGGCTACACCTTC. Translated: CASSAWTGGRGYTF.

This clone has a single count. The rearrangement uses TRBV30 and TRBJ1-2; TRBD1 aligns across 11 bases. This CDR3 region has 13 residues. Germline loops: CDR1 GTSNPN, CDR2 SVGIG (reference sequence). V trimming: 3 bases; J trimming: 7 bases; junction bases outside the gene matches: 4. The CDR3 loop is CAWRGTGGGGYTF. The CDR3 nucleotides are TGTGCCTGGAGAGGGACAGGGGGAGGTGGCTACACCTTC.

The table lists this clone with a few counts. The V gene is TRBV7-6, the J gene TRBJ2-7; a possible D gene is TRBD2 (6 bases). CDR1 and CDR2 from the germline V gene are SGHVS and FNYEAQ. CDR3 length: 15 residues. The V gene lost 1 base and the J gene lost 2 bases, with 12 bases spanning the gap. The CDR3 DNA reads as TGTGCCAGCAGCTTAGAGGGCGGGGCCGCCTACGAGCAGTACTTC. Residues: CASSLEGGAAYEQYF. Complete variable domain (other parts from reference TRBV7-6 and TRBJ2-7): GAGVSQSPRYKVTKRGQDVALRCDPISGHVSLYWYRQALGQGPEFLTYFNYEAQQDKSGLPNDRFSAERPEGSISTLTIQRTEQRDSAMYRCASSLEGGAAYEQYFGPGTRLTVT.

V usage is TRBV10-3 and J usage is TRBJ1-6; D unresolved. This CDR3 has 12 residues. Trimming removed 2 bases at V and 13 bases at J, with 9 bases between. CDR1 and CDR2 (germline): ENHRY, SYGVKD. For the CDR3, the DNA is TGTGCCATCAGTGAGCCCGTCTCGCCCCTCCACTTT. Translated, it gives CAISEPVSPLHF.

The sample holds a few counts of this clone. The gene calls are TRBV6-6 and TRBJ1-3, with 7 bases identical to TRBD1. CDR1 is MNHNY, CDR2 SVGAGI, per germline (reference sequence). There are 16 residues in the CDR3. Trimming removed 6 bases from V and 0 bases from J; junction bases left unmatched: 8. The CDR3 DNA reads as TGTGCCAGCAGACGCCTAGGGACAGACTCTGGAAACACCATATATTTT. Translating gives CASRRLGTDSGNTIYF.

The V call is TRBV27, the J call TRBJ2-5; D is possibly TRBD2 (6 bases). CDR3 length: 15 amino acids. Germline V lookup: CDR1 MNHEY, CDR2 SMNVEV (reference sequence). The V and J ends lost 2 bases and 2 bases respectively, with 12 bases between them. For the CDR3, the DNA is TGTGCCAGCAGTTTACGGGGAGGCGGGCAAGAGACCCAGTACTTC. Protein product: CASSLRGGGQETQYF.

The CDR3 sequence: CASSLNLVETQYF. The CDR3 region has the DNA TGTGCCAGCAGCTTAAATCTAGTTGAGACCCAGTACTTC. V usage is TRBV7-3 and J usage is TRBJ2-5; no clear D. Trimming pared 1 base from V and 5 bases from J, leaving 8 bases between. CDR1 is SGHTA and CDR2 is FQGTGA in the germline V gene. This CDR3 has 13 residues. The full variable domain, rest sourced from reference TRBV7-3 and TRBJ2-5, is GAGVSQTPSNKVTEKGKYVELRCDPISGHTALYWYRQSLGQGPEFLIYFQGTGAADDSGLPNDRFFAVRPEGSVSTLKIQRTERGDSAVYLCASSLNLVETQYFGPGTRLLVL.

A single count supports this clone. This chain connects TRBV11-2 to TRBJ2-7; D uncertain. The germline gives CDR1 SGHAT, CDR2 FQNNGV. V gave up 3 bases and J gave up 0 bases, with 6 bases separating them. The CDR3 has 13 residues. CDR3 nucleotides: TGTGCCAGCAGCTTGGGCTTCTCCTACGAGCAGTACTTC. Protein product: CASSLGFSYEQYF. Complete variable domain (other parts from reference TRBV11-2 and TRBJ2-7): EAGVAQSPRYKIIEKRQSVAFWCNPISGHATLYWYQQILGQGPKLLIQFQNNGVVDDSQLPKDRFSAERLKGVDSTLKIQPAKLEDSAVYLCASSLGFSYEQYFGPGTRLTVT.

CDR3 sequence reads: CASRLAGDGYTF. The CDR3 DNA reads TGTGCAAGTCGCTTAGCAGGGGATGGCTACACCTTC. The V call is TRBV12-2, the J call TRBJ1-2; the table calls TRBD1, which could not be checked here. TRBV12-2 is marked as a pseudogene. The CDR3 is 12 residues long.

The chain combines TRBV10-3 with TRBJ1-5; a possible D gene is TRBD1 (5 bases). Trimming took off 8 bases at V and 6 bases at J, with 11 bases between the two ends. Looked up from germline, CDR1 is ENHRY and CDR2 is SYGVKD. CDR3 length equals 12 residues. The CDR3 protein is CAIGREGQPQHF. The CDR3 DNA reads TGTGCCATCGGCAGGGAGGGTCAGCCCCAGCATTTT.

The chain combines TRBV2 with TRBJ1-1; 7 nucleotides match TRBD1. Trimming at V came to 7 bases and at J to 1 base, leaving 6 bases not matched to a gene. This CDR3 is 14 amino acids long. Germline V gene data show CDR1 as SNHLY and CDR2 as FYNNEI. This CDR3 is CASTLEGANTEAFF. In nucleotides, the CDR3 is TGTGCCAGCACCCTCGAGGGGGCGAACACTGAAGCTTTCTTT. The full variable domain, rest sourced from reference TRBV2 and TRBJ1-1, is EPEVTQTPSHQVTQMGQEVILRCVPISNHLYFYWYRQILGQKVEFLVSFYNNEISEKSEIFDDQFSVERPDGSNFTLKIRSTKLEDSAMYFCASTLEGANTEAFFGQGTRLTVV.

This rearrangement joins TRBV5-6 to TRBJ1-2, with unresolved D. This CDR3 comprises 16 residues. Per the germline V gene, CDR1 is SGHDT and CDR2 is YYEEEE. V lost 4 bases and J lost 3, with 19 bases in between. CDR3: CASSPDDGESDYGYTF. For the CDR3, the DNA is TGTGCCAGCAGCCCCGACGATGGGGAGAGCGACTATGGCTACACCTTC.

The CDR3 is CSVENQQTGTLHF. In nucleotides, the CDR3 is TGCAGCGTTGAAAACCAGCAGACAGGTACCCTCCACTTT. This chain links TRBV29-1 with TRBJ1-6; weak D call: TRBD1 (6 bases). This CDR3 spans 13 amino acids. The V end lost 2 bases, the J end lost 14 bases, and 16 bases lay between the germline ends. The germline gives CDR1 SQVTM, CDR2 ANQGSEA.

The V call is TRBV7-6, the J call TRBJ1-1, with 10 nucleotides matching TRBD1. Per germline, CDR1 SGHVS and CDR2 FNYEAQ. With 4 bases clipped from V and 5 bases from J, the junction kept 10 bases outside the gene matches. The CDR3 is made up of 16 amino acids. The CDR3: CASSSAVGQGRTEAFF. CDR3 in DNA: TGTGCCAGCAGCTCCGCTGTGGGACAGGGGAGAACTGAAGCTTTCTTT.

The rearrangement links TRBV18 to TRBJ2-5; 9 bases match TRBD1. The J call is doubtful: the DNA matches TRBJ2-7 better. The CDR3 totals 13 residues. Germline lookup yields CDR1 KGHSH and CDR2 LQKENI. Written as DNA, the CDR3 is TGTGCCAGCTCCCGGGGACAGGGCTACGAGCAGTACTTC. It translates to CASSRGQGYEQYF.

The gene calls are TRBV28 and TRBJ1-4; 7 bases agree with TRBD1. CDR3 length: 15 residues. Germline V gives CDR1 MDHEN, CDR2 SYDVKM. J lost 5 bases, V lost 4 bases, and 7 bases had no gene match. The chain's CDR3 is CASSSTGQPNEKLFF. CDR3 in DNA: TGTGCCAGCAGTTCTACGGGACAGCCGAATGAAAAACTGTTTTTT.

The rearrangement uses TRBV5-6 and TRBJ2-1; 10 nucleotides line up with TRBD1. The junction had 19 bases not matched to a gene; V was cut back by 0 bases and J by 10 bases. Germline lookup yields CDR1 SGHDT and CDR2 YYEEEE. This CDR3 contains 19 residues. The CDR3 here is CASSLVGTGDSGGAREQFF. CDR3 nucleotides: TGTGCCAGCAGCTTGGTCGGGACAGGGGACAGCGGGGGAGCGCGGGAGCAGTTCTTC.

This chain uses TRBV7-9 with TRBJ2-5, with TRBD1 matching over 8 bases. The CDR3 totals 16 residues. Germline V lookup: CDR1 SEHNR, CDR2 FQNEAQ (reference sequence). V lost 5 bases, J lost 4 bases, and 12 bases stayed unmatched. CDR3 in amino acids: CASSPGQVTIGETQYF. Written as DNA, the CDR3 is TGTGCCAGCAGCCCGGGACAGGTGACAATAGGAGAGACCCAGTACTTC.

This chain uses TRBV7-3 with TRBJ2-2; maybe TRBD1 (6 bases). From germline, CDR1 is SGHTA and CDR2 FQGTGA. Trimming removed 6 bases at V and 1 base at J, with 9 bases between. The CDR3 length is 14 residues. The CDR3 loop is CASRLDRNTGELFF. DNA of the CDR3: TGTGCCAGCAGATTGGACAGGAACACCGGGGAGCTGTTTTTT.